This T cell receptor beta chain was sequenced during a study of long-term antiretroviral therapy in people with HIV. Study findings and constraints: Whereas controls had wider CDR3 length ranges, HIV repertoires had narrower ones. ART adherence was not documented, and neither viral resistance nor therapy changes had any data.

Germline loops: CDR1 MNHEY, CDR2 SVGAGI. This CDR3 contains 14 residues. V was trimmed by 2 bases and J by 3 bases, leaving 11 bases between them. This was the immunoSEQ v3.0 assay at survey level. Here immunoSEQ multiplex PCR was the method, and the copy in TCRdb shows in-frame clones only, minus some. This sample has about 28,000 clones, with approximately 80% found just once. On this clone: Its antigen is unidentified.

Every specimen held between about 0.9-11 million cryopreserved PBMC. These were thawed and washed before DNA extraction. Here the sequenced sample was unsorted PBMCs, taken 3 years after starting antiretroviral therapy. The sequence came from a man in his forties or fifties with HIV. V gene TRBV6-5 combines with J gene TRBJ2-7; D unresolved. The CDR3 nucleotides are TGTGCCAGCAGTTACGCGTCAGATTTCTACGAGCAGTACTTC. Its protein is CASSYASDFYEQYF.